A selection of T cell receptor beta chains follows, all from one sample in a study of blood T cell repertoires in COVID-19. Sequenced by immunoSEQ multiplex PCR; TCRdb stores in-frame clones only, minus some. The sample holds roughly 340,000 clones, 85% to 90% seen once. Sequencing input: PBMCs or T cells enriched from blood (not recorded which). These receptor sequences come from a man aged 18 to 29 who had recovered from COVID-19. CDR3s include the opening cysteine and the closing phenylalanine or tryptophan. The D gene is left open where the match is weak. Rows may omit the clone size; those that give it use once, few, many or a size class.

CASSPPAGGAEAFF	TGTGCCAGCTCACCACCCGCGGGGGGGGCTGAAGCTTTCTTT	14	TRBV18	TRBJ1-1	.	.
CASSASGLAGDTYIQYF	TGTGCCAGCTCCGCCTCGGGACTAGCGGGAGATACGTACATTCAGTACTTC	17	TRBV27	TRBJ2-4	TRBD2	.
CASSQAVSSYNSPLHF	TGTGCCAGCAGCCAAGCTGTGAGCTCCTATAATTCACCCCTCCACTTT	16	TRBV4-2	TRBJ1-6	.	.
CASRPLRSTNNSPLHF	TGTGCCAGCAGACCTCTCAGGTCGACCAATAATTCACCCCTCCACTTT	16	TRBV28	TRBJ1-6	.	.
CASSIGGRVTDTQYF	TGTGCCAGTAGTATAGGGGGCAGGGTGACAGATACGCAGTATTTT	15	TRBV19	TRBJ2-3	.	few
CASSGQVYEQYF	TGTGCCAGCAGTGGACAGGTCTACGAGCAGTACTTC	12	TRBV6-1	TRBJ2-7	.	.
CASSESGEAYNEQFF	TGTGCCAGCAGTGAATCGGGGGAAGCATACAATGAGCAGTTCTTC	15	TRBV2	TRBJ2-1	.	.
CASSLLAGGSETQYF	TGTGCCAGCAGCTTACTAGCGGGAGGATCAGAGACCCAGTACTTC	15	TRBV7-2	TRBJ2-5	TRBD2	once
CASSAYRGLPTEQYF	TGTGCCAGCAGCGCCTACAGGGGGCTGCCTACTGAGCAGTACTTC	15	TRBV5-4	TRBJ2-7	TRBD1	.
CASSIARENNEQFF	TGTGCCAGTAGTATAGCGCGGGAGAACAATGAGCAGTTCTTC	14	TRBV19	TRBJ2-1	TRBD2	.
CASSLTSASSYNEQFF	TGTGCCAGCAGCTTAACTAGCGCCAGCTCCTACAATGAGCAGTTCTTC	16	TRBV7-3	TRBJ2-1	.	once
CASSLNQGGTEAFF	TGTGCCAGCAGCTTAAATCAGGGGGGCACTGAAGCTTTCTTT	14	TRBV7-8	TRBJ1-1	TRBD1	.
CASSQDSGGAYNEQFF	TGTGCCAGCAGCCAAGATAGCGGGGGGGCCTACAATGAGCAGTTCTTC	16	TRBV3-1/TRBV3-2	TRBJ2-1	TRBD2	.
CATSDGTVNEQFF	TGTGCCACCAGTGATGGGACAGTCAATGAGCAGTTCTTC	13	TRBV24-1	TRBJ2-1	TRBD1	.
CASSQEGRGESHRSYNEQFF	TGTGCCAGCAGCCAAGAGGGGCGGGGTGAGTCCCATAGGTCCTACAATGAGCAGTTCTTC	20	TRBV3-1/TRBV3-2	TRBJ2-1	.	.
CASSQQGTNYGYTF	TGTGCCAGCAGCCAACAGGGAACTAACTATGGCTACACCTTC	14	TRBV3-1/TRBV3-2	TRBJ1-2	.	.
CASRPSGTDTQYF	TGTGCCAGCAGGCCTAGCGGCACAGATACGCAGTATTTT	13	TRBV7-2	TRBJ2-3	.	.
CASRSRGPPDPAGNTIYF	TGTGCAAGTCGCTCCAGGGGGCCGCCGGACCCCGCTGGAAACACCATATATTTT	18	TRBV12-2	TRBJ1-3	.	.
CASSLAGNYNEQFF	TGCGCCAGCAGCCTAGCGGGCAACTACAATGAGCAGTTCTTC	14	TRBV4-1	TRBJ2-1	TRBD2	.
CASSRGYNEQFF	TGTGCCAGCAGCCGAGGATACAATGAGCAGTTCTTC	12	TRBV3-1/TRBV3-2	TRBJ2-1	.	few
CSVEGRLGTGGRVDSGNTIYF	TGCAGCGTTGAGGGTCGGTTGGGGACAGGGGGCCGGGTTGATTCTGGAAACACCATATATTTT	21	TRBV29-1	TRBJ1-3	TRBD1	.
CASSPLDIFTYGYTF	TGTGCCAGCTCACCCTTGGACATCTTTACTTATGGCTACACCTTC	15	TRBV18	TRBJ1-2	.	.
CASSRGGGGRGGYTF	TGTGCCAGCAGCAGAGGAGGAGGGGGCAGGGGTGGCTACACCTTC	15	TRBV2	TRBJ1-2	TRBD1	once
CASSSDRGLTEAFF	TGTGCCAGCAGCAGTGACAGGGGGCTCACTGAAGCTTTCTTT	14	TRBV21-1	TRBJ1-1	.	many
CASSTQRNEKLFF	TGTGCCAGCAGTACTCAGCGTAATGAAAAACTGTTTTTT	13	TRBV6-1	TRBJ1-4	.	.
CASSPQAGGTDTQYF	TGCGCCAGCAGCCCTCAAGCGGGGGGCACAGATACGCAGTATTTT	15	TRBV4-1	TRBJ2-3	TRBD2	.
CASSLGGAGELFF	TGCGCCAGCTCTTTGGGAGGGGCCGGGGAGCTGTTTTTT	13	TRBV5-1	TRBJ2-2	TRBD2	.
CSVEEGRSGVIEKLFF	TGCAGCGTTGAAGAGGGGCGGAGCGGGGTGATTGAAAAACTGTTTTTT	16	TRBV29-1	TRBJ1-4	.	.
CASSLTGSNEKLFF	TGTGCCAGCAGCCTGACAGGGAGTAATGAAAAACTGTTTTTT	14	TRBV27	TRBJ1-4	TRBD1	.
CASSPPTDNYGYTF	TGCGCCAGCAGTCCGCCAACAGATAACTATGGCTACACCTTC	14	TRBV23-1	TRBJ1-2	.	.
CASRDRGEKLFF	TGTGCCAGCAGGGACAGAGGAGAAAAACTGTTTTTT	12	TRBV6-5	TRBJ1-4	.	once
CASSVSGGAREQYF	TGTGCCAGCAGCGTTTCGGGCGGGGCGCGCGAGCAGTACTTC	14	TRBV9	TRBJ2-7	.	.
CSVSLGLTGKETQYF	TGCAGCGTTTCCCTCGGCCTAACAGGGAAAGAGACCCAGTACTTC	15	TRBV29-1	TRBJ2-5	.	.
CASSQEGGQGNGYTF	TGTGCCAGCAGCCAAGAGGGAGGACAGGGAAATGGCTACACCTTC	15	TRBV14	TRBJ1-2	TRBD1	.
CASSSGQGYEQYF	TGTGCCAGCAGCTCGGGACAGGGCTACGAGCAGTACTTC	13	TRBV3-1/TRBV3-2	TRBJ2-7	TRBD1	.